One and the same sample provided the 4 T cell receptor beta chains below, sequenced in a study of T-cell memory formation after mild COVID-19. TCRdb analysed the 5' RACE reads with MiXCR anew, one entry per CDR3 protein. Among just over 60,000 distinct CDR3 sequences, 9% to 9.5% were seen once, and the ten largest hold less than 1.5%. What was sequenced was PBMCs or a T cell subset sorted from them (not recorded which). The receptors originated from a man younger than 35 who had mild COVID-19 (a few samples of this study predate the infection). Cell type and time point are not known.

This clonotype was found a few times. The rearrangement links TRBV28 to TRBJ2-1; D call uncertain. The CDR3 runs 11 residues. Per germline, CDR1 MDHEN and CDR2 SYDVKM. V lost 6 bases to trimming and J lost 6 bases, with 6 bases between them. The CDR3 DNA reads as TGTGCCAGCAGCAAGGGCAATGAGCAGTTCTTC. It specifies CASSKGNEQFF.

This clonotype was picked up a small number of times. The chain uses TRBV7-2 and TRBJ1-4; D is ambiguous. The V and J ends lost 1 base and 6 bases respectively, with 3 bases between them. The CDR3 is 12 residues long. The V gene's germline CDR1 is SGHTA and CDR2 FQGNSA. CDR3 nucleotides: TGTGCCAGCAGCTTAGACGATGAAAAACTGTTTTTT. Translated, it gives CASSLDDEKLFF.

This chain uses TRBV6-5 with TRBJ2-1, with 11 bases identical to TRBD1. The CDR3 has 15 amino acids. The V gene's germline CDR1 is MNHEY and CDR2 SVGAGI. V was pared by 5 bases and J by 7 bases, with 7 bases of the junction left unmatched. The CDR3 here is CASSRGQGVGNEQFF. The CDR3 region has the DNA TGTGCCAGCAGTAGGGGACAGGGGGTAGGGAATGAGCAGTTCTTC.

In its sample, this clonotype was seen many times. V and J are TRBV5-1 and TRBJ2-5; D gene ambiguous. Trimming cost V 1 base and J 2 bases, with 12 bases left between them. This CDR3 contains 15 residues. From germline, CDR1 is SGHRS and CDR2 YFSETQ. The CDR3 protein is CASSLILATQETQYF. The DNA of the CDR3 is TGCGCCAGCAGCTTGATCTTGGCAACTCAAGAGACCCAGTACTTC.